This T cell receptor (beta chain) derives from a study of cytomegalovirus exposure and HLA in healthy donors. Among the roughly 110 subjects of the validation cohort, separate from the approximately 660-subject first cohort, were the donors. This clone showed up just once. After removal of 5 bases from V and 5 bases from J, the junction contained 6 bases not matched to a gene. Germline lookup yields CDR1 SGHTA and CDR2 FQGNSA. This CDR3 region has 13 residues. Generated by immunoSEQ multiplex PCR, the TCRdb table keeps only in-frame clones and is missing some. The sample has about 160,000 clones, about 89% seen once.

The sequencing sample was made of PBMCs. This receptor was identified in a woman between 18 and 29 years old in good health and CMV-seropositive. The chain employs TRBV7-2 and TRBJ2-7, with 7 bases matching TRBD1. CDR3: CASSRAQGDEQYF. In nucleotides, the CDR3 is TGTGCCAGCAGCCGCGCGCAGGGGGACGAGCAGTACTTC.